The 9 T cell receptor beta chains presented below share a single source sample, sequenced in a study of response to subunit inactivated influenza vaccine. TCRdb itself ran the RT-PCR reads through MiXCR, one entry per CDR3 protein. The sample gives over 450,000 distinct CDR3 sequences, 13% of which show up once; around 13% is in the top ten. Source: PBMCs from blood, taken roughly 47 days after vaccination. These TCRs come from a man aged 45-65 years who received an inactivated influenza vaccine.

This clonotype turned up a few times. This chain links TRBV27 with TRBJ2-3, with a possible D match to TRBD1 (6 bases). CDR3 length: 16 residues. Germline V gene lookup returns CDR1 MNHEY and CDR2 SMNVEV (reference sequence). Trimming cost V 1 base and J 1 base, with 12 bases left between them. CDR3 protein: CASSLFGTRGTDTQYF. The CDR3 nucleotides read TGTGCCAGCAGTTTATTTGGGACACGCGGCACAGATACGCAGTATTTT.

In its sample, this clonotype was seen a few times. The V call is TRBV11-1, the J call TRBJ2-1; TRBD2 is a possible D gene (5 bases). Trimming cost V 3 bases and J 0 bases, with 18 bases left between them. Germline V gene lookup returns CDR1 SGHAT and CDR2 FQDESV (reference sequence). The CDR3 totals 18 residues. The chain's CDR3 is CASSFARANTYSYNEQFF. The CDR3 DNA follows: TGTGCCAGCAGCTTTGCGCGGGCAAATACGTACTCCTACAATGAGCAGTTCTTC.

This clonotype was found many times. The V gene is TRBV5-1, the J gene TRBJ2-6, with D possibly matching TRBD1 (5 bases). The CDR3 has 16 amino acids. CDR1 is SGHRS, CDR2 YFSETQ, per germline. V lost 1 base, J lost 2 bases, and 10 bases lay in between. The CDR3 sequence: CASSLPGRAGANVLTF. The CDR3 DNA is TGCGCCAGCAGCTTGCCGGGCAGGGCTGGGGCCAACGTCCTGACTTTC.

The sample holds a few counts of this clonotype. V and J are TRBV7-2 and TRBJ1-5; no reliable D call. Germline CDR1 and CDR2: SGHTA and FQGNSA. V lost 2 bases to trimming and J lost 7 bases, with 9 bases between them. This CDR3 region has 13 residues. This CDR3 reads CASSLQTGQPQHF. The DNA for the CDR3 is TGTGCCAGCAGCTTACAGACGGGACAGCCCCAGCATTTT.

This chain links TRBV11-2 with TRBJ2-2; 10 nucleotides align to TRBD2. Germline trimming cut 5 bases from V and 4 bases from J; bases unmatched to any gene: 4. This CDR3 has 15 residues. Looked up from germline, CDR1 is SGHAT and CDR2 is FQNNGV. The CDR3 DNA sequence: TGTGCCAGCAGCACCGGGACTAGCGCCACCGGGGAGCTGTTTTTT. Translating it yields CASSTGTSATGELFF.

This clonotype was picked up many times. The V and J genes are TRBV12-3 or TRBV12-4 and TRBJ1-1; D is perhaps TRBD1 (6 bases). Trimming stripped 6 bases from V and 0 bases from J, with 11 bases between. The CDR3 spans 14 residues. The CDR3 nucleotides are TGTGCCAGCAGACCCGGACAGTTGAACACTGAAGCTTTCTTT. Its translation: CASRPGQLNTEAFF.

The chain couples TRBV11-2 to TRBJ2-4; 15 bases are shared with TRBD2. J was trimmed by 4 bases and V by 1 base; bases with no gene match: 5. There are 18 residues in the CDR3. The V gene's germline CDR1 is SGHAT and CDR2 FQNNGV. The CDR3 spells CASSLGAGLAGGKNIQYF. CDR3 DNA: TGTGCCAGCAGCTTAGGAGCAGGACTAGCGGGAGGGAAAAACATTCAGTACTTC.

The table lists this clonotype with many counts. This rearrangement joins TRBV12-3 or TRBV12-4 to TRBJ2-2; no reliable D call. The germline V and J ends were trimmed by 8 bases and 6 bases, with 7 bases remaining between them. The CDR3 sequence is 11 residues long. This CDR3 is CASSIAGELFF. In DNA, the CDR3 is TGTGCCAGCTCTATAGCCGGGGAGCTGTTTTTT.

This clonotype has a handful of counts. This chain uses TRBV28 with TRBJ2-7, with 10 bases matching TRBD2. The germline V gene encodes CDR1 MDHEN and CDR2 SYDVKM. J was trimmed by 2 bases and V by 8 bases; bases with no gene match: 6. The CDR3 is made up of 14 amino acids. In DNA, the CDR3 is TGTGCCAGCGTAAATAGCGGGAGGCCCTACGAGCAGTACTTC. It translates to CASVNSGRPYEQYF.